The clone carrying this T cell receptor beta chain was counted between two and nine times. The antigen is undetermined. These data belong to a study of T cell repertoires in cytomegalovirus infection. Study information: Signatures in public TCR beta sequences pointed to both CMV infection and matching HLA type. Study-wide points: Cumulated frequencies of public TCR beta families served to identify carriers of CMV plus the relevant HLA.

V shed 6 bases and J shed 6 bases, with 11 bases lying between them. This CDR3 comprises 13 residues. Germline V gene sequence: CDR1 MNHNY, CDR2 SVGAGI (reference sequence). TCRdb itself ran the reads through MiXCR, one entry per CDR3 protein. The profile shows a few hundred thousand distinct CDR3 sequences, 9% to 9.5% of them singletons. The V and J genes are TRBV6-6 and TRBJ2-2, with a weak D call TRBD1 (7 bases). This clonotype originated in a human donor in good health (CMV status not recorded). Some clones in this sample may be carry-over from other donors' samples. The specimen sequenced was PBMCs. The CDR3 loop is CASRFRGAGELFF. For the CDR3, the DNA is TGTGCCAGCAGATTCAGGGGGGCCGGGGAGCTGTTTTTT.